Listed below are T cell receptor beta chains from one sample, sequenced in a study of response to subunit inactivated influenza vaccine. TCRdb re-derived calls from the RT-PCR reads in MiXCR, one entry per CDR3 protein. The data contain hundreds of thousands of distinct CDR3 sequences, 12% of them singletons. Sequenced material: PBMCs from blood, taken on the day of vaccination. The source of these receptors is a man aged 45-65 years who received an inactivated influenza vaccine. The CDR3 runs from the conserved cysteine through the conserved F or W. Each record gives: D gene, J gene, clone size, V gene, CDR3 protein, CDR3 DNA. A D gene is named only where the DNA matches it firmly. Size is omitted from some rows. Given values are once, few, many or a class for expanded clones.

- | TRBJ2-7 | few | TRBV15 | CATSRDRQDYEQYF | TGTGCCACCAGCAGAGATAGACAGGACTACGAGCAGTACTTC
- | TRBJ2-7 | - | TRBV6-2/TRBV6-3 | CASSVVLPPYEQYF | TGTGCCAGCAGTGTTGTCCTTCCCCCCTACGAGCAGTACTTC
- | TRBJ2-3 | - | TRBV28 | CASSPHETGRDTQYF | TGTGCCAGCAGCCCCCACGAGACAGGGAGGGATACGCAGTATTTT
- | TRBJ2-7 | many | TRBV7-9 | CASGTPWGGNEQYF | TGTGCCAGCGGAACACCTTGGGGCGGTAACGAGCAGTACTTC
- | TRBJ2-5 | - | TRBV3-1 | CASSLLGPKQETQYF | TGTGCCAGCAGCCTCCTGGGCCCGAAACAAGAGACCCAGTACTTC
TRBD1 | TRBJ2-7 | few | TRBV29-1 | CSVGGQGASGSYEQYF | TGCAGCGTCGGGGGACAGGGGGCTAGCGGGAGCTACGAGCAGTACTTC
- | TRBJ2-7 | - | TRBV15 | CATSRVSTGQTYEQYF | TGTGCCACCAGCAGAGTGAGTACAGGACAGACCTACGAGCAGTACTTC
- | TRBJ1-1 | few | TRBV6-2/TRBV6-3 | CASSYRGDTEAFF | TGTGCCAGCAGTTACAGGGGAGACACTGAAGCTTTCTTT
TRBD1 | TRBJ1-1 | - | TRBV20-1 | CSARGQGYTEAFF | TGCAGTGCTAGGGGACAGGGGTACACTGAAGCTTTCTTT
TRBD1 | TRBJ2-7 | - | TRBV6-2/TRBV6-3 | CASRSWQGVHEQYF | TGTGCCAGCAGATCCTGGCAGGGGGTGCACGAGCAGTACTTC
- | TRBJ2-7 | - | TRBV7-3 | CASSLLPSSVQASYEQYF | TGTGCCAGCAGCTTACTCCCCTCCTCTGTCCAGGCGTCCTACGAGCAGTACTTC
- | TRBJ2-5 | few | TRBV5-5 | CASSGKTATQETQYF | TGTGCCAGCAGCGGGAAAACAGCGACCCAAGAGACCCAGTACTTC
- | TRBJ2-1 | - | TRBV7-9 | CASSPVVSSSYNEQFF | TGTGCCAGCAGCCCAGTCGTGTCGAGCTCCTACAATGAGCAGTTCTTC
TRBD1 | TRBJ2-7 | few | TRBV7-2 | CASSLTGTSHYEQYF | TGTGCCAGCAGCCTGACAGGGACCTCCCACTACGAGCAGTACTTC
- | TRBJ2-4 | few | TRBV6-5 | CASSWPLDREGNIQYF | TGTGCCAGCAGTTGGCCCCTTGACAGGGAGGGAAACATTCAGTACTTC
TRBD1 | TRBJ2-1 | few | TRBV5-1 | CASSNGPGQGNNEQFF | TGCGCCAGCAGCAACGGACCGGGACAGGGGAACAATGAGCAGTTCTTC
- | TRBJ2-7 | - | TRBV10-3 | CAISEADGYEQYF | TGTGCCATCAGTGAGGCAGACGGATACGAGCAGTACTTC
- | TRBJ2-2 | - | TRBV9 | CASSVGGLGFRETGELFF | TGTGCCAGCAGCGTAGGGGGACTTGGGTTTCGGGAAACCGGGGAGCTGTTTTTT
- | TRBJ2-5 | - | TRBV6-2/TRBV6-3 | CASSYQEETQYF | TGTGCCAGCAGTTACCAAGAAGAGACCCAGTACTTC
- | TRBJ2-4 | - | TRBV28 | CASGQGIVQNIQYF | TGTGCCAGCGGGCAGGGGATTGTACAAAACATTCAGTACTTC
- | TRBJ2-3 | - | TRBV3-1 | CASSQDNPGAGDTQYF | TGTGCCAGCAGCCAAGACAACCCAGGGGCCGGGGATACGCAGTATTTT
- | TRBJ2-1 | - | TRBV12-3/TRBV12-4 | CASSLRQGYEQFF | TGTGCCAGCAGTTTAAGGCAGGGTTATGAGCAGTTCTTC
- | TRBJ2-5 | many | TRBV4-3 | CASSQDMTGGSPTQYF | TGCGCCAGCAGCCAAGATATGACAGGCGGCTCGCCTACCCAGTACTTC
- | TRBJ2-7 | few | TRBV6-2/TRBV6-3 | CASKREGSYEQYF | TGTGCCAGCAAACGTGAAGGCTCCTACGAGCAGTACTTC
- | TRBJ2-1 | - | TRBV7-9 | CASSLGAANEQFF | TGTGCCAGCAGCTTAGGGGCAGCCAATGAGCAGTTCTTC
- | TRBJ2-7 | - | TRBV10-2 | CASSERPESYEQYF | TGCGCCAGCAGTGAGCGGCCGGAGTCCTACGAGCAGTACTTC
- | TRBJ2-1 | few | TRBV19 | CASSKGLFGLTSSYNEQFF | TGTGCCAGTAGTAAAGGGTTGTTTGGACTTACAAGCTCCTACAATGAGCAGTTCTTC
- | TRBJ2-5 | few | TRBV2 | CASSVAGAQETQYF | TGTGCCAGCAGTGTGGCGGGGGCTCAAGAGACCCAGTACTTC
- | TRBJ1-1 | few | TRBV5-1 | CASSLDRGAEAFF | TGCGCCAGCAGCTTGGATCGGGGAGCTGAAGCTTTCTTT
TRBD2 | TRBJ2-1 | - | TRBV7-2 | CASSLSPAGGSYNEQFF | TGTGCCAGCAGCTTAAGTCCGGCGGGAGGCTCCTACAATGAGCAGTTCTTC
TRBD2 | TRBJ2-1 | - | TRBV29-1 | CSVFDYSSGTYNEEFF | TGCAGCGTGTTCGACTACTCTAGCGGAACCTACAATGAGGAGTTCTTC
TRBD1 | TRBJ1-5 | few | TRBV29-1 | CSVGTGVNQPQHF | TGCAGCGTTGGGACAGGGGTAAATCAGCCCCAGCATTTT
TRBD1 | TRBJ2-7 | - | TRBV28 | CASSLGTEDEQYF | TGTGCCAGCAGTTTAGGGACAGAGGATGAGCAGTACTTC
- | TRBJ2-2 | - | TRBV4-3 | CASRADGGNTGELFF | TGCGCCAGCCGGGCGGACGGGGGAAACACCGGGGAGCTGTTTTTT
- | TRBJ1-2 | - | TRBV2 | CASSEQGPDGYTF | TGTGCCAGCAGTGAACAGGGGCCGGATGGCTACACCTTC
- | TRBJ1-1 | many | TRBV12-3/TRBV12-4 | CASRHSWGVKAFF | TGTGCCAGCAGGCATAGTTGGGGCGTGAAAGCTTTCTTT
- | TRBJ1-2 | few | TRBV12-3/TRBV12-4 | CASSLGVGKGPNYGYTF | TGTGCCAGCAGTTTAGGTGTCGGGAAGGGGCCGAACTATGGCTACACCTTC
- | TRBJ2-3 | many | TRBV5-1 | CASSLVRGVSADTQYF | TGCGCCAGCAGCTTAGTTAGGGGCGTGTCAGCGGATACGCAGTATTTT
TRBD1 | TRBJ1-1 | - | TRBV20-1 | CSARNHRGRIRAGTEAFF | TGCAGTGCTAGAAATCACAGGGGTCGAATACGGGCAGGCACTGAAGCTTTCTTT
- | TRBJ1-2 | few | TRBV6-1 | CASSQWGSGGYTF | TGTGCCAGCAGCCAGTGGGGCTCAGGTGGCTACACCTTC
TRBD1 | TRBJ2-1 | - | TRBV13 | CASSSRQGVSSYNEQFF | TGTGCCAGCAGCTCCAGACAGGGGGTTAGCTCCTACAATGAGCAGTTCTTC
- | TRBJ2-1 | many | TRBV5-1 | CASSLAPPYNEQFF | TGCGCCAGCAGCTTGGCGCCTCCCTACAATGAGCAGTTCTTC
TRBD2 | TRBJ2-1 | many | TRBV11-2 | CASSLGLADSSSYNEQFF | TGTGCCAGCAGCTTAGGCCTAGCGGATTCCAGCTCCTACAATGAGCAGTTCTTC
- | TRBJ1-6 | - | TRBV5-1 | CASSLDEANSPLHF | TGCGCCAGCAGCTTGGATGAGGCGAATTCACCCCTCCACTTT
TRBD1 | TRBJ2-7 | - | TRBV6-1 | CASVGQGAYEQYF | TGTGCCAGCGTGGGACAGGGGGCTTACGAGCAGTACTTC
- | TRBJ2-5 | few | TRBV29-1 | CSVFMAGMTQYF | TGCAGCGTTTTTATGGCAGGGATGACCCAGTACTTC
- | TRBJ2-2 | - | TRBV9 | CASSGNPAVNTGELFF | TGTGCCAGCAGCGGCAATCCAGCGGTCAACACCGGGGAGCTGTTTTTT
- | TRBJ2-1 | many | TRBV13 | CASSPTLGYNEQFF | TGTGCCAGCAGCCCAACTCTAGGATACAATGAGCAGTTCTTC
TRBD1 | TRBJ2-1 | few | TRBV4-2 | CASSRPGQGYEQFF | TGTGCCAGCAGTCGACCGGGACAGGGTTACGAGCAGTTCTTC
- | TRBJ1-4 | many | TRBV4-2 | CASSRQTNEKLFF | TGTGCCAGCAGCCGCCAAACTAATGAAAAACTGTTTTTT
TRBD2 | TRBJ2-7 | many | TRBV7-9 | CASSKSGTSGGYEQYF | TGTGCCAGCAGCAAATCCGGGACTAGCGGGGGCTACGAGCAGTACTTC
- | TRBJ2-7 | few | TRBV4-2 | CASSQDGSTGVYEQYF | TGTGCCAGCAGCCAAGATGGTTCGACGGGAGTCTACGAGCAGTACTTC
- | TRBJ2-1 | - | TRBV24-1 | CATRDRGGVNEQFF | TGTGCCACCAGAGACAGGGGAGGGGTCAATGAGCAGTTCTTC